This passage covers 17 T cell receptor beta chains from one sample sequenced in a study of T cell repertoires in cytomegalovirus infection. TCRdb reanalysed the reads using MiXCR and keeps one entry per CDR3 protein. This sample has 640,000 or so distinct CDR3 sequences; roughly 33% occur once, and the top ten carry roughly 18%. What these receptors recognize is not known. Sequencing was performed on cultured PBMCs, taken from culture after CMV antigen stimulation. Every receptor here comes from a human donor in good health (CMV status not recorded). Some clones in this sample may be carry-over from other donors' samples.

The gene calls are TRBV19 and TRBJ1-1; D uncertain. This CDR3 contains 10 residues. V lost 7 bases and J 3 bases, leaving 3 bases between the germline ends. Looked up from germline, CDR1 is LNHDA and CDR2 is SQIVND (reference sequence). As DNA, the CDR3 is TGTGCCAGTATCGACACTGAAGCTTTCTTT. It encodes CASIDTEAFF.

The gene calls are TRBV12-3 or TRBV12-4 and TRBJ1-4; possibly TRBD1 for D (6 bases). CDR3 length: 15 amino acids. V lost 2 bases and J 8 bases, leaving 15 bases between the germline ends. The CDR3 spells CASSLSLGRGEKLFF. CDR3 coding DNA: TGTGCCAGCAGTTTAAGCCTGGGAAGGGGGGAAAAACTGTTTTTT.

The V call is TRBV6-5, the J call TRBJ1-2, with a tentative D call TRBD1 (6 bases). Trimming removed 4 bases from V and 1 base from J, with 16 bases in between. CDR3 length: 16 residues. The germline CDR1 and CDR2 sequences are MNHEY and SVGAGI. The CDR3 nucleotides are TGTGCCAGCAGTTCGACAGGCCTAACGAATAACTATGGCTACACCTTC. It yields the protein CASSSTGLTNNYGYTF.

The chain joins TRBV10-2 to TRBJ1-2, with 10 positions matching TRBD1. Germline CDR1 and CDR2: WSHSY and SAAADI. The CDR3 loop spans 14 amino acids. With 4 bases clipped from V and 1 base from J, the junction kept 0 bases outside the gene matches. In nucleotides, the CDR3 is TGCGCCAGCAGTGGGGACAGGGGTAACTATGGCTACACCTTC. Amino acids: CASSGDRGNYGYTF.

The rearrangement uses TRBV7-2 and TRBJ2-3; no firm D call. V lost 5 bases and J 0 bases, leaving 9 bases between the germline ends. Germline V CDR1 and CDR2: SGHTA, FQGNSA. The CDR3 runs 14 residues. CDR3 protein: CASSQQDSTDTQYF. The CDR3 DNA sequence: TGTGCCAGCAGCCAACAAGATAGCACAGATACGCAGTATTTT.

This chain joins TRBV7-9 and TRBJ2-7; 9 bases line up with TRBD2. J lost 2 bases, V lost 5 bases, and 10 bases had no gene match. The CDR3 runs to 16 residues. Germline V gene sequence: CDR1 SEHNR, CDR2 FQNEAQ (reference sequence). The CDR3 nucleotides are TGTGCCAGCAGCCCCTCGTGGGAGCGGGGGGCCTACGAGCAGTACTTC. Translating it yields CASSPSWERGAYEQYF.

CDR3 sequence: CATSRGGTENEQYF. CDR3 in DNA: TGTGCCACCAGCAGAGGAGGGACAGAGAACGAGCAGTACTTC. The rearrangement links TRBV15 to TRBJ2-7, with 7 bases identical to TRBD1. The trim removed 1 base at V and 5 bases at J, leaving 5 bases unmatched. The CDR3 runs to 14 residues. Per the germline V gene, CDR1 is LNHNV and CDR2 is YYDKDF (reference sequence).

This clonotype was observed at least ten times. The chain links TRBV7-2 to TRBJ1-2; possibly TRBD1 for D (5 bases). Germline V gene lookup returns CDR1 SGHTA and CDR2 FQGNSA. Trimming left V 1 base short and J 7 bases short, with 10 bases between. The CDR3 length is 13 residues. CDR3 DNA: TGTGCCAGCAGCTTAGTGGGGGAATCTGGCTACACCTTC. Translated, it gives CASSLVGESGYTF.

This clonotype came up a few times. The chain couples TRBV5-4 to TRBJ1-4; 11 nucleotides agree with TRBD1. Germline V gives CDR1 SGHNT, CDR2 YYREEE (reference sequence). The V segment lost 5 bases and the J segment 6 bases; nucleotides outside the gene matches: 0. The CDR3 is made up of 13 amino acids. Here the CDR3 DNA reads TGTGCCAGCAGGGGACAGGGGGATGAAAAACTGTTTTTT. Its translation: CASRGQGDEKLFF.

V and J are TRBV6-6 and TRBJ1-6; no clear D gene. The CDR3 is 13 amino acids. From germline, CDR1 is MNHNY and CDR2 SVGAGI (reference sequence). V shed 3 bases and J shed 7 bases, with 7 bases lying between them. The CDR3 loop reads CASSYVRNSPLHF. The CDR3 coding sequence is TGTGCCAGCAGTTATGTTAGGAATTCACCCCTCCACTTT.

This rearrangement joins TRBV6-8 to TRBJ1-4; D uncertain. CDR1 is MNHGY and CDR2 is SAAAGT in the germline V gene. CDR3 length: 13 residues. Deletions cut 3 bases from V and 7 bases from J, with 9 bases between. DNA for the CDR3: TGTGCCAGCAGTTATAAGTTTGGTGAAAAACTGTTTTTT. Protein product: CASSYKFGEKLFF.

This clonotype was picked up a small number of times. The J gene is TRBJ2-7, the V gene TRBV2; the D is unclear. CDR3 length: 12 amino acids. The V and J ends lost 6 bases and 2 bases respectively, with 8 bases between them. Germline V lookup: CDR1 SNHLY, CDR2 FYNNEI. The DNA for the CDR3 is TGTGCCAGCAGGGGGTCGGCCTACGAGCAGTACTTC. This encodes CASRGSAYEQYF.

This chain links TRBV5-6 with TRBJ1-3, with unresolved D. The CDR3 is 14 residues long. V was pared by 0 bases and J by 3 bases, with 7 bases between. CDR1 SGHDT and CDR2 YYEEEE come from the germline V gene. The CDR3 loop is CASSLGPHGNTIYF. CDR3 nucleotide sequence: TGTGCCAGCAGCTTGGGACCGCATGGAAACACCATATATTTT. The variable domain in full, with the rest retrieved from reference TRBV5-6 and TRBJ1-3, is DAGVTQSPTHLIKTRGQQVTLRCSPKSGHDTVSWYQQALGQGPQFIFQYYEEEERQRGNFPDRFSGHQFPNYSSELNVNALLLGDSALYLCASSLGPHGNTIYFGEGSWLTVV.

This chain's CDR3 is CASSYGLQGENTIYF. Here the CDR3 DNA reads TGTGCCAGCAGCTATGGACTACAGGGGGAAAACACCATATATTTT. The chain joins TRBV5-4 to TRBJ1-3; 8 nucleotides line up with TRBD1. V shed 3 bases, J shed 6 bases, and the junction held 8 bases outside the gene matches. The V gene's germline CDR1 is SGHNT and CDR2 YYREEE (reference sequence). The CDR3 has 15 amino acids.

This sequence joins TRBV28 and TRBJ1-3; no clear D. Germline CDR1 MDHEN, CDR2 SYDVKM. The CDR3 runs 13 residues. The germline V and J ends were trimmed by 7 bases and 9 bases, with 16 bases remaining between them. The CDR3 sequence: CASTLGSGGTIYF. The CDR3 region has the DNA TGTGCCAGCACCCTGGGGAGCGGTGGCACCATATATTTT.

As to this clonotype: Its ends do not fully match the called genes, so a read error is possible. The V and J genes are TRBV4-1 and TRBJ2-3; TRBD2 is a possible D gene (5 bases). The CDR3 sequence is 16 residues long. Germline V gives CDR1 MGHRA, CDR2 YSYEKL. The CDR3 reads CASSQVRGTTTDTQYF. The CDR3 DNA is TGTGCCAGCAGCCAAGTACGGGGAACTACCACAGATACGCAGTATTTT.

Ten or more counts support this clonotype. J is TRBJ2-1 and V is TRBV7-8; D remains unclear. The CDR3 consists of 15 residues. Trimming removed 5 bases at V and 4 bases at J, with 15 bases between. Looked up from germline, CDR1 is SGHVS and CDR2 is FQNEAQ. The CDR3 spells CASSPGLPRYNEQFF. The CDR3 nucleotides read TGTGCCAGCAGCCCCGGGCTACCCCGTTACAATGAGCAGTTCTTC.